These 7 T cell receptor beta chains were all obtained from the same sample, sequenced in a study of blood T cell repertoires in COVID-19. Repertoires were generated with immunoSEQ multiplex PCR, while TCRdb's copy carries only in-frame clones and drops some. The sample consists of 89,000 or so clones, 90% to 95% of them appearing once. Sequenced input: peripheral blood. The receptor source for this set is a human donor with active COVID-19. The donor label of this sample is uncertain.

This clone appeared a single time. This chain's CDR3 is CASSGGLSYNEQFF. The CDR3 DNA sequence: TGTGCCAGCTCGGGGGGGTTGTCCTACAATGAGCAGTTCTTC. The chain carries TRBV6-5 and TRBJ2-1; TRBD2 aligns across 8 bases. Germline V gene data show CDR1 as MNHEY and CDR2 as SVGAGI. J gave up 1 base and V 8 bases, and 4 bases lay outside the gene matches. The CDR3 runs to 14 residues.

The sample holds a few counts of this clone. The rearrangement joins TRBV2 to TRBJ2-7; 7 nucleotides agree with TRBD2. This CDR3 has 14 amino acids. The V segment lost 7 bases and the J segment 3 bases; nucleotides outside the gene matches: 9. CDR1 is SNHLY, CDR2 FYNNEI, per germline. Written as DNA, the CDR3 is TGTGCCAGCAAGAAAGCATGGACTAGCTACGAGCAGTACTTC. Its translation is CASKKAWTSYEQYF.

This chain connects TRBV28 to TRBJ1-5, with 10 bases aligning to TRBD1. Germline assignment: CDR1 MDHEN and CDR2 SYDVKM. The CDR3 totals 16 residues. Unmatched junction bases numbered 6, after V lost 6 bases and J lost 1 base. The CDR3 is CASRYGQGVSNQPQHF. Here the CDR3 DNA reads TGTGCCAGCAGATACGGACAGGGGGTGAGCAATCAGCCCCAGCATTTT.

The CDR3 region is CASSSRDFGAYEQYF. The CDR3 DNA reads TGTGCCAGTAGTTCCCGGGACTTCGGCGCCTACGAGCAGTACTTC. The chain has TRBV19 and TRBJ2-7; D might be TRBD2 (6 bases). V lost 5 bases and J 2 bases, leaving 16 bases between the germline ends. The CDR3 loop spans 15 amino acids. Germline V gene data show CDR1 as LNHDA and CDR2 as SQIVND (reference sequence). The entire variable domain, with the rest obtained from reference TRBV19 and TRBJ2-7, is as follows: DGGITQSPKYLFRKEGQNVTLSCEQNLNHDAMYWYRQDPGQGLRLIYYSQIVNDFQKGDIAEGYSVSREKKESFPLTVTSAQKNPTAFYLCASSSRDFGAYEQYFGPGTRLTVT.

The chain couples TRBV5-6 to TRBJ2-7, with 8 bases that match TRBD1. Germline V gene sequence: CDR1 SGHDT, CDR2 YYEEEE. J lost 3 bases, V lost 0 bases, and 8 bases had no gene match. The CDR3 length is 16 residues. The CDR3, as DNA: TGTGCCAGCAGCTTGGGGGGGACAGGCGCGAACTACGAGCAGTACTTC. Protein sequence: CASSLGGTGANYEQYF.

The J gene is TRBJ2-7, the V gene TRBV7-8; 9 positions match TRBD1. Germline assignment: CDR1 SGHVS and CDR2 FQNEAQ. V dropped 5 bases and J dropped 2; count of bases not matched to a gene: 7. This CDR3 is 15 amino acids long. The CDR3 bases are TGTGCCAGCAGCCCAACAAGGACAGGGGCCTACGAGCAGTACTTC. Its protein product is CASSPTRTGAYEQYF.

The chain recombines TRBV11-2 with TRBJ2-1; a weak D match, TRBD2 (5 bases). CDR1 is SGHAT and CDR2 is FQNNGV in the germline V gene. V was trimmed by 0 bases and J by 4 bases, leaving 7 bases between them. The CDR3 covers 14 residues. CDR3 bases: TGTGCCAGCAGCTTAGAGGGAGAGTACAATGAGCAGTTCTTC. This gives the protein CASSLEGEYNEQFF. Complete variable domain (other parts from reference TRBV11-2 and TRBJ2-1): EAGVAQSPRYKIIEKRQSVAFWCNPISGHATLYWYQQILGQGPKLLIQFQNNGVVDDSQLPKDRFSAERLKGVDSTLKIQPAKLEDSAVYLCASSLEGEYNEQFFGPGTRLTVL.